The present T cell receptor (beta chain) was sequenced within a study of CD8+ T cells in alopecia areata. For the study at large: Oral tofacitinib, 5 to 10 mg twice daily, was given in an open-label trial. Findings and limits, study-wide: Among patients, TCR sharing was less clear than in mice, a difference possibly due in part to HLA diversity in the patient population.

The CDR3 sequence is 12 residues long. V gave up 0 bases and J gave up 16 bases, with 14 bases separating them. The germline gives CDR1 SGHDT, CDR2 YYEEEE. Peripheral blood and lesional scalp punch biopsies came from alopecia areata patients. From PBMCs, CD4+ and CD8+ T cells were sorted. It was cDNA, reverse transcribed from extracted RNA, that served as the sequencing template. The method was immunoSEQ multiplex PCR; TCRdb's version includes in-frame clones alone and lacks a portion of them. In the table there are 160,000 or so clones, around 71% of which are singletons. Notes on this clone: Its antigen is unknown.

Specimen: CD8+ T cells sorted from blood, collected at week 0. The rearrangement joins TRBV5-6 to TRBJ2-1, with D possibly being TRBD1 (6 bases). The receptor was isolated from a human donor with alopecia areata. This chain's CDR3 is CASSLDRVLQFF. CDR3 bases: TGTGCCAGCAGCTTGGACAGGGTCTTGCAATTCTTC.